The 10 T cell receptor beta chains given below trace back to one sample, sequenced in a study of Ad26.COV2.S vaccination and SARS-CoV-2 variants. Sequencing used immunoSEQ multiplex PCR; TCRdb keeps in-frame clones, though not all of them. The sample has about 680,000 clones; about 90% are singletons. Indicated treatment: roughly 18 received Ad26.COV2.S at low or high dose, single or two shots; about five received placebo; per-sample allocation not given. The samples date from day 63 after the first vaccine or placebo injection. The material was peripheral blood, obtained in a trial of Ad26.COV2.S vaccine versus placebo. Every receptor here comes from a person between 18 and 65 years old who received the Ad26.COV2.S COVID-19 vaccine or a placebo.

This rearrangement joins TRBV25-1 to TRBJ1-2; a weak D match, TRBD1 (5 bases). The CDR3 has 13 amino acids. Per the germline V gene, CDR1 is MGHDK and CDR2 is SYGVNS. Trimming cost V 4 bases and J 2 bases, with 8 bases left between them. The CDR3 protein is CASSVEGNYGYTF. CDR3 nucleotides: TGTGCCAGCAGTGTAGAGGGGAACTATGGCTACACCTTC.

A note on this clone: This may arise from a read error, as a much more abundant clone is one base away. Other DNA sequences in the same sample also yield this CDR3. The chain links TRBV12-3 or TRBV12-4 to TRBJ1-1, with a weak D call TRBD1 (6 bases). The CDR3 is 13 residues long. V was trimmed by 5 bases and J by 2 bases, leaving 9 bases between them. The CDR3 is CASSLRGNTEAFF. The CDR3 DNA follows: TGTGCCAGCAGTCTCAGGGGAAACACTGAAGCTTTCTTT.

The chain carries TRBV5-1 and TRBJ2-3; D not resolved. CDR3 length: 13 residues. CDR1 is SGHRS, CDR2 YFSETQ, per germline. With 0 bases removed from V and 10 bases from J, the gap between germline ends came to 12 bases. The CDR3 DNA is TGCGCCAGCAGCTTGGCCGAAATCGGCGCGCAGTATTTT. Its translation: CASSLAEIGAQYF. Using reference TRBV5-1 and TRBJ2-3 for the parts outside the CDR3, the full variable domain is KAGVTQTPRYLIKTRGQQVTLSCSPISGHRSVSWYQQTPGQGLQFLFEYFSETQRNKGNFPGRFSGRQFSNSRSEMNVSTLELGDSALYLCASSLAEIGAQYFGPGTRLTVL.

The chain has TRBV5-8 and TRBJ2-5; 8 bases match TRBD1. The CDR3 consists of 14 residues. The trim removed 4 bases at V and 5 bases at J, leaving 7 bases unmatched. Germline V gives CDR1 SGHTS, CDR2 YDEGEE. The CDR3 DNA sequence: TGTGCCAGCAGCCCCGACAGGGGTCGGGAGACCCAGTACTTC. Protein sequence: CASSPDRGRETQYF.

This clone was counted a single time. V usage is TRBV27 and J usage is TRBJ2-1, with TRBD2 identical over 14 bases. V shed 5 bases, J shed 0 bases, and the junction held 6 bases outside the gene matches. CDR1 and CDR2 (germline): MNHEY, SMNVEV (reference sequence). The CDR3 loop spans 18 amino acids. The CDR3 DNA reads TGTGCCAGCAGTCACGCCGGGACTAGCGGGAGCTCCTACAATGAGCAGTTCTTC. Encoded protein: CASSHAGTSGSSYNEQFF.

A note on this clone: At the DNA level, this CDR3 is encoded by other sequences in the same sample as well. This sequence joins TRBV7-3 and TRBJ1-2; unclear D gene. Germline CDR1 SGHTA, CDR2 FQGTGA. Trimming left V 0 bases short and J 4 bases short, with 12 bases between. There are 15 residues in the CDR3. The CDR3: CASSLTGDGSYGYTF. The CDR3 bases are TGTGCCAGCAGCTTAACGGGAGACGGCTCCTATGGCTACACCTTC. Full variable domain (outside the CDR3, taken from reference TRBV7-3 and TRBJ1-2): GAGVSQTPSNKVTEKGKYVELRCDPISGHTALYWYRQSLGQGPEFLIYFQGTGAADDSGLPNDRFFAVRPEGSVSTLKIQRTERGDSAVYLCASSLTGDGSYGYTFGSGTRLTVV.

This clone was seen once. V and J are TRBV30 and TRBJ1-2, with 7 bases that match TRBD1. The CDR3 runs to 14 residues. J was trimmed by 4 bases and V by 6 bases; bases with no gene match: 11. Germline V gene sequence: CDR1 GTSNPN, CDR2 SVGIG (reference sequence). CDR3 coding DNA: TGTGCCTGTCCGCGCCCCGGGACAGCCTATGGCTACACCTTC. This sequence encodes CACPRPGTAYGYTF.

This rearrangement joins TRBV24-1 to TRBJ2-1, with D possibly being TRBD2 (5 bases). Germline V gene data show CDR1 as KGHDR and CDR2 as SFDVKD. This CDR3 is 13 amino acids long. V lost 1 base, J lost 11 bases, and 11 bases lay in between. The CDR3 sequence: CATSDFEGAKQFF. The CDR3 DNA follows: TGTGCCACCAGTGATTTTGAGGGCGCCAAGCAGTTCTTC.

This clone has only a few counts. The chain has TRBV7-9 and TRBJ1-3; no clear D gene. The CDR3 covers 14 residues. Germline values: CDR1 SEHNR, CDR2 FQNEAQ (reference sequence). V lost 3 bases and J lost 4, with 10 bases in between. The CDR3 DNA follows: TGTGCCAGCAGCTTCTCAGCCGCAGGAAACACCATATATTTT. Encoded protein: CASSFSAAGNTIYF.

The chain joins TRBV7-9 to TRBJ2-6; TRBD1 aligns across 7 bases. V lost 10 bases, J lost 0 bases, and 6 bases stayed unmatched. Looked up from germline, CDR1 is SEHNR and CDR2 is FQNEAQ (reference sequence). The CDR3 has 15 residues. The CDR3: CATGTASSGANVLTF. The CDR3 DNA follows: TGTGCCACCGGGACAGCGAGCTCTGGGGCCAACGTCCTGACTTTC.